Shown below are 11 T cell receptor beta chains from a single sample sequenced in a study of beta chain features in type 1 diabetes (dated by TCRdb to 2016 to 2019). The library came from the immunoSEQ multiplex PCR assay. The entire isolated RNA was reverse transcribed using the High Capacity cDNA Reverse Transcription Kit, and thus expressed TCRB transcripts were sequenced. TCRdb re-hosts the immuneACCESS table, in-frame sequences only. Its copies lack some clones; in the studies checked, an unresolved V gene accounts for under half of them, and the cause for the rest is not known. This sample gives 200,000 to 250,000 clones in total; 68% of them show up just once. Of the sample, 0.053% falls within the top ten clones. The sequenced sample consisted of naive CD4+ T cells from blood. What the cell subset or site label conveys for this sample: true naive CD4+ T cells. The receptor set was obtained from a man aged 30-40 years in good health.

This chain connects TRBV29-1 to TRBJ2-2; TRBD1 aligns across 7 bases. Trimming cost V 6 bases and J 5 bases; bases outside gene matches: 9. Looked up from germline, CDR1 is SQVTM and CDR2 is ANQGSEA. The length of the CDR3 is 14 residues. The CDR3 spells CSVENSGGTGELFF. CDR3 DNA: TGCAGCGTGGAGAATTCAGGGGGTACCGGGGAGCTGTTTTTT.

This chain connects TRBV7-9 to TRBJ1-2; the match to TRBD1 covers 10 bases. This CDR3 is 15 amino acids long. With V trimmed by 0 bases and J by 3 bases, 1 base remained unmatched. CDR1 SEHNR and CDR2 FQNEAQ come from the germline V gene (reference sequence). CDR3 residues: CASSLAGTGDYGYTF. In DNA, the CDR3 is TGTGCCAGCAGCTTAGCCGGGACAGGGGACTATGGCTACACCTTC.

This clone was picked up a small number of times. The J gene is TRBJ2-4, the V gene TRBV30; D is ambiguous. Trimming left V 1 base short and J 2 bases short, with 12 bases between. The CDR3 runs 15 residues. Germline CDR1 is GTSNPN and CDR2 is SVGIG (reference sequence). The CDR3 DNA reads TGTGCCTGGAGTGCCGGTATGTCCACCAAAAACATTCAGTACTTC. Its protein is CAWSAGMSTKNIQYF.

Comment on this clone: The junction differs from germline at one of its ends, possibly a read error. The chain couples TRBV15 to TRBJ2-7; either TRBD1 or TRBD2 may supply D (5 bases each). The germline gives CDR1 LNHNV, CDR2 YYDKDF (reference sequence). The CDR3 contains 16 residues. The CDR3 sequence is CATSGEGPTISYEQYF. CDR3 DNA: TGTGCCACCAGCGGAGAGGGGCCCACAATTTCCTACGAGCAGTACTTC.

This clone was seen a handful of times. The chain combines TRBV27 with TRBJ2-3; perhaps TRBD1 as D (5 bases). V was trimmed by 5 bases and J by 12 bases, leaving 12 bases between them. The CDR3 is 11 amino acids. Germline V lookup: CDR1 MNHEY, CDR2 SMNVEV (reference sequence). CDR3 sequence (DNA): TGTGCCAGCAGTCAGCAGGGTATCCAGTATTTT. Translating it yields CASSQQGIQYF.

This clone was seen more than once but under ten times. The chain employs TRBV29-1 and TRBJ2-7; no clear D. The CDR3 totals 11 residues. The V and J ends lost 6 bases and 6 bases respectively, with 12 bases between them. Germline values: CDR1 SQVTM, CDR2 ANQGSEA. The CDR3 spells CSVLSESEQYF. The CDR3, as DNA: TGCAGCGTACTATCAGAGAGCGAGCAGTACTTC.

V and J are TRBV30 and TRBJ1-5; D ambiguous. CDR1 and CDR2 (germline): GTSNPN, SVGIG (reference sequence). The CDR3 totals 13 residues. V gave up 2 bases and J gave up 5 bases, with 10 bases separating them. The CDR3 sequence is CAWSTERDQPQHF. The CDR3 nucleotides read TGTGCCTGGAGTACTGAGAGGGATCAGCCCCAGCATTTT. Using reference TRBV30 and TRBJ1-5 for the parts outside the CDR3, the full variable domain is SQTIHQWPATLVQPVGSPLSLECTVEGTSNPNLYWYRQAAGRGLQLLFYSVGIGQISSEVPQNLSASRPQDRQFILSSKKLLLSDSGFYLCAWSTERDQPQHFGDGTRLSIL.

This clone appeared a single time. This chain uses TRBV30 with TRBJ2-1; the match to TRBD2 covers 8 bases. This CDR3 region has 15 residues. After removal of 0 bases from V and 5 bases from J, the junction contained 6 bases not matched to a gene. Germline V gene lookup returns CDR1 GTSNPN and CDR2 SVGIG (reference sequence). This chain's CDR3 is CAWSVEGLGNNEQFF. The CDR3, as DNA: TGTGCCTGGAGTGTAGAGGGACTAGGTAACAATGAGCAGTTCTTC. Looking up the rest from reference TRBV30 and TRBJ2-1 gives the full variable domain: SQTIHQWPATLVQPVGSPLSLECTVEGTSNPNLYWYRQAAGRGLQLLFYSVGIGQISSEVPQNLSASRPQDRQFILSSKKLLLSDSGFYLCAWSVEGLGNNEQFFGPGTRLTVL.

A single count supports this clone. The rearrangement joins TRBV5-1 to TRBJ2-7, with 10 nucleotides matching TRBD1. From germline, CDR1 is SGHRS and CDR2 YFSETQ. CDR3 size: 15 residues. V was clipped by 4 bases and J by 1 base; unmatched bases: 5. The CDR3 DNA follows: TGCGCCAGCAGCCCTCGACAGGGGGCTTCCTACGAGCAGTACTTC. Its protein is CASSPRQGASYEQYF.

This chain joins TRBV30 and TRBJ2-6; D unclear. Between the trimmed V and J ends, which lost 5 bases and 4 bases, there was a span of 6 bases. CDR3 length: 12 amino acids. Germline values: CDR1 GTSNPN, CDR2 SVGIG (reference sequence). The CDR3 loop is CAWGKGANVLTF. CDR3 sequence (DNA): TGTGCCTGGGGGAAGGGGGCCAACGTCCTGACTTTC. Based on the CDR3 plus reference TRBV30 and TRBJ2-6, the full variable domain is SQTIHQWPATLVQPVGSPLSLECTVEGTSNPNLYWYRQAAGRGLQLLFYSVGIGQISSEVPQNLSASRPQDRQFILSSKKLLLSDSGFYLCAWGKGANVLTFGAGSRLTVL.

The genes are TRBV28 and TRBJ2-1; D gene unclear. The CDR3 is 16 residues long. The germline V gene has CDR1 MDHEN and CDR2 SYDVKM. Between the trimmed V and J ends, which lost 4 bases and 10 bases, there was a span of 23 bases. The CDR3 is CASSSLRTQIMGEQFF. In nucleotides, the CDR3 is TGTGCCAGCAGTTCCCTCCGGACCCAAATCATGGGGGAGCAGTTCTTC.